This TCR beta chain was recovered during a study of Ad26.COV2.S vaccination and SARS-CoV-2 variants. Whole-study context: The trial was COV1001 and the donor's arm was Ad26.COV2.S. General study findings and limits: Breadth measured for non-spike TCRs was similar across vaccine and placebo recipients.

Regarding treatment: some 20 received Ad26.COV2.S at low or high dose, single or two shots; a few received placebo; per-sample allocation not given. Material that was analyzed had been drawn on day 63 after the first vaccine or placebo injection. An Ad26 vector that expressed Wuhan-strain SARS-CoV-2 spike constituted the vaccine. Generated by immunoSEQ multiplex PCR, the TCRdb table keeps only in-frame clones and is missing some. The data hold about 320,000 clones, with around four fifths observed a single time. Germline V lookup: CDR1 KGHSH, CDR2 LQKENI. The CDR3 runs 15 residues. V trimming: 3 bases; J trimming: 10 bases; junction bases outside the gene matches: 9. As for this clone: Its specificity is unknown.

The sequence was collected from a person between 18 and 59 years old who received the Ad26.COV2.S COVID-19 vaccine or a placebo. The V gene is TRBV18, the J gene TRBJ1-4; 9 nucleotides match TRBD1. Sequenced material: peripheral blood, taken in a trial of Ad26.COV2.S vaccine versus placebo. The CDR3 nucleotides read TGTGCCAGCTCACCCGACCGGGACAGGGTTGGAAAACTGTTTTTT. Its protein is CASSPDRDRVGKLFF.